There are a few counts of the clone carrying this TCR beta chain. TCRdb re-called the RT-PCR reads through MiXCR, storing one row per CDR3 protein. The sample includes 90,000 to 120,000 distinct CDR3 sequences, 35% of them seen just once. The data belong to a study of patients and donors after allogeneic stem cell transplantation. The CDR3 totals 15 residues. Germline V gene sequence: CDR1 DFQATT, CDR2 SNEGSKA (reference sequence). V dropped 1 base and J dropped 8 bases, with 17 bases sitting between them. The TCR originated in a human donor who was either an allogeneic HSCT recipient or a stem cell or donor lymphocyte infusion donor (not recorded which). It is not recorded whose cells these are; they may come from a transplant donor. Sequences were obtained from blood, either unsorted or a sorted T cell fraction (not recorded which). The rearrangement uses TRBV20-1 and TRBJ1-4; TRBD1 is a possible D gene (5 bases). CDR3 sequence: CSARVRNTKGEKLFF. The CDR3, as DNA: TGCAGTGCTAGAGTGAGAAATACTAAGGGGGAAAAACTGTTTTTT.